These 14 T cell receptor beta chains were all obtained from the same sample, sequenced in a study of T cell responses to AZD1222 COVID-19 vaccine. Method: immunoSEQ multiplex PCR; TCRdb's copy keeps in-frame clones and lacks some. The data hold more than 75,000 clones, with about 91% observed a single time. Sequencing was performed on peripheral blood, taken 28 days after the second AZD1222 dose. The receptors were sampled from an adult who received the AZD1222 COVID-19 vaccine.

V and J are TRBV3-1 (or the pseudogene TRBV3-2) and TRBJ2-1, with 7 bases lining up with TRBD2. This CDR3 region has 12 residues. J lost 10 bases, V lost 2 bases, and 2 bases had no gene match. CDR1 is LGHDT, CDR2 YNNKEL, per germline (reference sequence). CDR3 DNA sequence: TGTGCCAGCAGCCAACAAGCGGGAGAGCAGTTCTTC. Residues: CASSQQAGEQFF.

The chain combines TRBV4-1 with TRBJ1-4, with D possibly TRBD1 on 5 matching bases. Trimming took off 1 base at V and 0 bases at J, with 12 bases between the two ends. The CDR3 totals 17 residues. Germline CDR1 and CDR2: MGHRA and YSYEKL. CDR3 coding DNA: TGCGCCAGCAGCCAAGGACAGAACGCCGCAACTAATGAAAAACTGTTTTTT. Its protein is CASSQGQNAATNEKLFF.

This chain joins TRBV27 and TRBJ2-7; 7 nucleotides agree with TRBD1. Germline V gene data show CDR1 as MNHEY and CDR2 as SMNVEV (reference sequence). This CDR3 comprises 14 residues. J gave up 3 bases and V 6 bases, and 8 bases lay outside the gene matches. Here the CDR3 DNA reads TGTGCCAGCAGACCGGGACAGATCATCTACGAGCAGTACTTC. The encoded protein is CASRPGQIIYEQYF.

The rearrangement uses TRBV27 and TRBJ1-5; 7 nucleotides align to TRBD1. There are 15 residues in the CDR3. Germline V gives CDR1 MNHEY, CDR2 SMNVEV (reference sequence). The V and J ends lost 2 bases and 5 bases, in that order; junction bases with no gene match: 6. Here the CDR3 DNA reads TGTGCCAGCAGTTTAGGGCCGGGACAGTATCAGCCCCAGCATTTT. This encodes CASSLGPGQYQPQHF.

This clone showed up just once. This rearrangement joins TRBV5-5 to TRBJ1-5; D gene unclear. Germline V gene lookup returns CDR1 SGHKS and CDR2 YYEKEE (reference sequence). The length of the CDR3 is 13 residues. V was pared by 0 bases and J by 2 bases, with 3 bases between. The DNA for the CDR3 is TGTGCCAGCAGCTTGGATGGCAATCAGCCCCAGCATTTT. Amino acid sequence: CASSLDGNQPQHF.

This chain connects TRBV15 to TRBJ1-1; the D is unclear. Germline V gene sequence: CDR1 LNHNV, CDR2 YYDKDF (reference sequence). The V end was cut by 0 bases, the J end by 8 bases, with 10 bases between. CDR3 length: 13 residues. The CDR3 nucleotides read TGTGCCACCAGCAGAGATCCCGATTCCGAAGCTTTCTTT. Translating gives CATSRDPDSEAFF.

CDR3 nucleotides: TGTGCCAGCAGCCGGGGACAGGCCTACGAGCAGTACTTC. Translation gives CASSRGQAYEQYF. The gene calls are TRBV6-5 and TRBJ2-7, with TRBD1 matching over 8 bases. Trimming at V came to 6 bases and at J to 2 bases, leaving 3 bases not matched to a gene. The CDR3 contains 13 residues. CDR1 and CDR2 (germline): MNHEY, SVGAGI.

The rearrangement joins TRBV6-5 to TRBJ1-3; D is unclear. The CDR3 totals 15 residues. Per the germline V gene, CDR1 is MNHEY and CDR2 is SVGAGI. Trimming left V 7 bases short and J 6 bases short, with 19 bases between. CDR3 residues: CASIAGSNAENTIYF. The CDR3 DNA sequence: TGTGCCAGCATCGCGGGCTCCAACGCGGAAAACACCATATATTTT.

This clone has a single count. V and J are TRBV5-1 and TRBJ1-1; 9 nucleotides agree with TRBD1. This CDR3 is built from 16 residues. The junction had 8 bases not matched to a gene; V was cut back by 5 bases and J by 0 bases. The germline V gene encodes CDR1 SGHRS and CDR2 YFSETQ. The CDR3 is CASSPSTGGMNTEAFF. CDR3 sequence (DNA): TGCGCCAGCAGTCCTTCGACAGGGGGTATGAACACTGAAGCTTTCTTT.

The genes are TRBV6-5 and TRBJ1-1; 7 bases are a match to TRBD1. J was trimmed by 3 bases and V by 6 bases; bases with no gene match: 10. This CDR3 is built from 15 residues. Germline CDR1 and CDR2: MNHEY and SVGAGI. The CDR3 DNA sequence: TGTGCCAGCAGCCTGCAGGGGGGGCCCCACACTGAAGCTTTCTTT. This codes for CASSLQGGPHTEAFF.

This chain links TRBV27 with TRBJ2-2; D not certain. The CDR3 is 14 amino acids. Looked up from germline, CDR1 is MNHEY and CDR2 is SMNVEV (reference sequence). V was trimmed by 1 base and J by 1 base, leaving 4 bases between them. The CDR3 reads CASSLWGNTGELFF. In nucleotides, the CDR3 is TGTGCCAGCAGTTTATGGGGGAACACCGGGGAGCTGTTTTTT.

CDR3 coding DNA: TGTGCCAGCACTAGGACTAGCGGGAGCACCGGGGAGCTGTTTTTT. This encodes CASTRTSGSTGELFF. The chain carries TRBV2 and TRBJ2-2, with 13 positions matching TRBD2. Germline lookup yields CDR1 SNHLY and CDR2 FYNNEI. This CDR3 region has 15 residues. V shed 7 bases and J 4 bases; nucleotides not matched to a gene: 3.

The gene calls are TRBV19 and TRBJ2-1; D is unresolved. The CDR3 is made up of 12 amino acids. Germline V CDR1 and CDR2: LNHDA, SQIVND (reference sequence). V was shortened by 6 bases and J by 13 bases, with 16 bases between the two germline ends. CDR3 nucleotide sequence: TGTGCCAGTAGCCCGGGCCTAAACCTTCAGTTCTTC. This sequence encodes CASSPGLNLQFF.

The rearrangement uses TRBV3-1 (or the pseudogene TRBV3-2) and TRBJ2-2; the D gene is possibly TRBD2 (5 bases). The V end lost 2 bases, the J end lost 1 base, and 8 bases lay between the germline ends. This CDR3 has 15 residues. Germline V gives CDR1 LGHDT, CDR2 YNNKEL (reference sequence). In DNA, the CDR3 is TGTGCCAGCAGCCAATTCAGCGGGAACACCGGGGAGCTGTTTTTT. This codes for CASSQFSGNTGELFF.